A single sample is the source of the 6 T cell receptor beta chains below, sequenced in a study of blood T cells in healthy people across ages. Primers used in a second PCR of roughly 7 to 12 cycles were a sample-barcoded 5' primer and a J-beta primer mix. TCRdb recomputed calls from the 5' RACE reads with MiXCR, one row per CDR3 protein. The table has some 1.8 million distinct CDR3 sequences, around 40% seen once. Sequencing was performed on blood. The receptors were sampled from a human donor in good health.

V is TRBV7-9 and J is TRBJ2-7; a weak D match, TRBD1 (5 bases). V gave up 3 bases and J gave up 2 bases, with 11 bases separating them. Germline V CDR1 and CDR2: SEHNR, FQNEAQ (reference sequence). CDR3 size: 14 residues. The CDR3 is CASSFAGFAYEQYF. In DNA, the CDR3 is TGTGCCAGCAGCTTTGCAGGGTTCGCCTACGAGCAGTACTTC.

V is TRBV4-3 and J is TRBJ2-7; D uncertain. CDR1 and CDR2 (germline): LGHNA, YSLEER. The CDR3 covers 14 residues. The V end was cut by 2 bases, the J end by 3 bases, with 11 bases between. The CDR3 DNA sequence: TGCGCCAGCAGCCAATGGCCGAGTCGCTACGAGCAGTACTTC. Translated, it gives CASSQWPSRYEQYF.

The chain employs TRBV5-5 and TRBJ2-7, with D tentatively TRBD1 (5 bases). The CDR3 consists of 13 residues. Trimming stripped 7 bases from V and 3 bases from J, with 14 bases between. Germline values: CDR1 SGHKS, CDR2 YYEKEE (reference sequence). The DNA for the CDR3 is TGTGCCAGCGGCTACCGACAGAGCTACGAGCAGTACTTC. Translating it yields CASGYRQSYEQYF. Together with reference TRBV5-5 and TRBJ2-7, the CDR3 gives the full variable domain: DAGVTQSPTHLIKTRGQQVTLRCSPISGHKSVSWYQQVLGQGPQFIFQYYEKEERGRGNFPDRFSARQFPNYSSELNVNALLLGDSALYLCASGYRQSYEQYFGPGTRLTVT.

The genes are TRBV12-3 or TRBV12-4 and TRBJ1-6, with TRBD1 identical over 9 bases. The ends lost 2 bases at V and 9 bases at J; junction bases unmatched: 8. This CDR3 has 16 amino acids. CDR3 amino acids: CASSLRVQGAPSPLHF. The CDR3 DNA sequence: TGTGCCAGCAGTTTAAGAGTACAGGGGGCCCCTTCACCCCTCCACTTT.

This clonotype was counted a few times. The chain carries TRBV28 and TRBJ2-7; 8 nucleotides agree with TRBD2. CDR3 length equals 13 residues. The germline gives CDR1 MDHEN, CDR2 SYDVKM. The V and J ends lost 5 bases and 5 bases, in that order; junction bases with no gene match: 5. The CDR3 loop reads CASSTPGGDEQYF. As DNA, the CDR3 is TGTGCCAGCAGTACCCCGGGGGGGGACGAGCAGTACTTC.

The CDR3 nucleotides are TGCAGCGTTGAAGATAAGGCAGGGTGGACCAAAAACATTCAGTACTTC. It specifies CSVEDKAGWTKNIQYF. V gene TRBV29-1 combines with J gene TRBJ2-4; TRBD1 might be the D (5 bases). Germline V gene sequence: CDR1 SQVTM, CDR2 ANQGSEA. The CDR3 contains 16 residues. With 0 bases removed from V and 2 bases from J, the gap between germline ends came to 14 bases.